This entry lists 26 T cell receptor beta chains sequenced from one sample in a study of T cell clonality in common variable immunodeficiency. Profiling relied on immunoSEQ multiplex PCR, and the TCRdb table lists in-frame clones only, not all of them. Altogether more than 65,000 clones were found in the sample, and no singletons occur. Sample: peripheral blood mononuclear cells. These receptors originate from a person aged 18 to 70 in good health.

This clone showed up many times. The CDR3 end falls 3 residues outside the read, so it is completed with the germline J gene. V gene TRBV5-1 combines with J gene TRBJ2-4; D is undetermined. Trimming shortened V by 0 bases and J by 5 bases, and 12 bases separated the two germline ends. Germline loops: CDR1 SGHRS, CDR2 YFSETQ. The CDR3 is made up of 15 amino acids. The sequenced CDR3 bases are TGCGCCAGCAGCTTGGAAGGGTTTAGGGAAAACATT. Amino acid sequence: CASSLEGFRENI. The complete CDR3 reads CASSLEGFRENIQYF. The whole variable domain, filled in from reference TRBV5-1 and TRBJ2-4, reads KAGVTQTPRYLIKTRGQQVTLSCSPISGHRSVSWYQQTPGQGLQFLFEYFSETQRNKGNFPGRFSGRQFSNSRSEMNVSTLELGDSALYLCASSLEGFRENIQYFGAGTRLSVL.

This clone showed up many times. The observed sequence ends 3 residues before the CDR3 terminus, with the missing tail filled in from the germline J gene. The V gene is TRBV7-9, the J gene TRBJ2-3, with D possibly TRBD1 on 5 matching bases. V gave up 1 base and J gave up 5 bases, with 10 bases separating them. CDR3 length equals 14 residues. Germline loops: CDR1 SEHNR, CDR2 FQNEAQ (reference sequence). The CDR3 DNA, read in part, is TGTGCCAGCAGCTTAGGGGGCGGTGGAGATACG. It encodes CASSLGGGGDT. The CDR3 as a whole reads CASSLGGGGDTQYF.

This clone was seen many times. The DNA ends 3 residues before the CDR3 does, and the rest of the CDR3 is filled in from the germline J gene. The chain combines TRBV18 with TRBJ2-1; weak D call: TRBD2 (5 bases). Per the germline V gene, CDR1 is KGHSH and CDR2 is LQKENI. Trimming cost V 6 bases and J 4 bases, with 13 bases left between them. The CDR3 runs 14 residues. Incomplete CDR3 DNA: TGTGCCAGCTCTCCCTCGGGGAATTACAATGAG. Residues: CASSPSGNYNE. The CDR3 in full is CASSPSGNYNEQFF.

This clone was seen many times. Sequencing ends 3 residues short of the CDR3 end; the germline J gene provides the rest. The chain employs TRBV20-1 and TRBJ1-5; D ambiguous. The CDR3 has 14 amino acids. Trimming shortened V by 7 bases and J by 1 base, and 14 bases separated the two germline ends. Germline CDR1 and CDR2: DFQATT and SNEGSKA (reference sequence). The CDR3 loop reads CSVPHQGSNQPQHF. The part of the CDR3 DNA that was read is TGCAGTGTCCCACACCAAGGGAGCAATCAGCCC.

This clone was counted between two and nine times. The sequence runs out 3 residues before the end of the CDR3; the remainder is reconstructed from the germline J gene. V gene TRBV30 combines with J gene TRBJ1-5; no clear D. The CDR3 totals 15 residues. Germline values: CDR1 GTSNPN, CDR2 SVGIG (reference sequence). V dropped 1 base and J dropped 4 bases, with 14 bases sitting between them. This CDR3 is CAWSAENRGNQPQHF. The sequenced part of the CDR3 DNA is TGTGCCTGGAGTGCTGAGAATCGAGGTAATCAGCCC.

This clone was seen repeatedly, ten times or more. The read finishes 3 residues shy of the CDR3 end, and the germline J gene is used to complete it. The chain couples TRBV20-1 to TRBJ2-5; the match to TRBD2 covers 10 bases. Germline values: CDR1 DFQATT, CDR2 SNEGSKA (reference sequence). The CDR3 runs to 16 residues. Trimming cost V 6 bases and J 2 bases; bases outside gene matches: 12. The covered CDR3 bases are TGCAGTGCACGACCGGGACTAGCGATAAAACAAGAGACC. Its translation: CSARPGLAIKQET. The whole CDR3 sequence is CSARPGLAIKQETQYF.

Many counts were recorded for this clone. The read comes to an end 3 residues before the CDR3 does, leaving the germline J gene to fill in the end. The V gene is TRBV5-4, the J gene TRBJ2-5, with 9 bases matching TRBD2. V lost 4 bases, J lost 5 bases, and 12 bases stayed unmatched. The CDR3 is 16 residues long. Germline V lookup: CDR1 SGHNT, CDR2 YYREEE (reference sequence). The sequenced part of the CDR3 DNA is TGTGCCAGCAGCAGATGGGGTAGCGGGAGTCTGGAGACC. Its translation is CASSRWGSGSLET. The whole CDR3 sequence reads CASSRWGSGSLETQYF.

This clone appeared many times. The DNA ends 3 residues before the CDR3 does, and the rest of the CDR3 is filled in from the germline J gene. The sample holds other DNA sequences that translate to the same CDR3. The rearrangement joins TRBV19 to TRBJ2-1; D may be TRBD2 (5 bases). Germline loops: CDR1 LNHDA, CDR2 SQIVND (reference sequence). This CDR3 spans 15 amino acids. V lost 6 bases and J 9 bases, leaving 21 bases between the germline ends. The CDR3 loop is CASSIVRLANGEQFF. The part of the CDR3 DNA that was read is TGTGCCAGTAGCATTGTGCGGCTAGCTAATGGTGAG.

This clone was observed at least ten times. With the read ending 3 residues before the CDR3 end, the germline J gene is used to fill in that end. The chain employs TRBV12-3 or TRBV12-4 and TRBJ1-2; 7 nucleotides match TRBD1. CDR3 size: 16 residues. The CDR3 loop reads CASSLRGNERLRGYTF. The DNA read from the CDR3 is TGTGCCAGCAGTCTCAGGGGGAACGAGCGGTTGCGAGGC.

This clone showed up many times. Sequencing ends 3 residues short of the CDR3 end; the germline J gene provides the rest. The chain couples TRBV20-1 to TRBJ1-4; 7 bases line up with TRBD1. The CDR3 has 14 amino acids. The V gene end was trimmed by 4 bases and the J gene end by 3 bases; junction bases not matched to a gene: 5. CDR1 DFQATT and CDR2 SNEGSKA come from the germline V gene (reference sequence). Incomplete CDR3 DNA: TGCAGTGCTATTAAGGGACAGTCTAATGAAAAA. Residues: CSAIKGQSNEK. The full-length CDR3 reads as CSAIKGQSNEKLFF.

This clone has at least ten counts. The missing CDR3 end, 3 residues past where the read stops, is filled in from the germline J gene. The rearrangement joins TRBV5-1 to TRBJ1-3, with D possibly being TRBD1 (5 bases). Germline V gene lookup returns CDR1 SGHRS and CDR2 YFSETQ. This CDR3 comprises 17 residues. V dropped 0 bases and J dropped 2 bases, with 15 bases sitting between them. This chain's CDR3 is CASSLGSTTVAGNTIYF. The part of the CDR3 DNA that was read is TGCGCCAGCAGCTTGGGATCCACGACAGTGGCTGGAAACACC.

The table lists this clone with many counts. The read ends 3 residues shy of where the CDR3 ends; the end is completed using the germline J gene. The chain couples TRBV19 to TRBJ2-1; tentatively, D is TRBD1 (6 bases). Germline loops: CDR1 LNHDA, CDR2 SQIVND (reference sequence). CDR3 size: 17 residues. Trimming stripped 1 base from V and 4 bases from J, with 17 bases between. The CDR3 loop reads CASSIVGAPGPYNEQFF. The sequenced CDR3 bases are TGTGCCAGTAGTATAGTGGGGGCACCCGGGCCATACAATGAG.

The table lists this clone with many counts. The chain's CDR3 is CASSLRTGEGQPQHF. CDR3 bases read: TGCGCCAGCAGCCTACGGACAGGGGAAGGGCAGCCC. The rearrangement links TRBV4-1 to TRBJ1-5; TRBD1 aligns across 9 bases. The sequence runs out 3 residues before the end of the CDR3; the remainder is reconstructed from the germline J gene. This CDR3 has 15 residues. V shed 4 bases, J shed 7 bases, and the junction held 8 bases outside the gene matches. The V gene's germline CDR1 is MGHRA and CDR2 YSYEKL.

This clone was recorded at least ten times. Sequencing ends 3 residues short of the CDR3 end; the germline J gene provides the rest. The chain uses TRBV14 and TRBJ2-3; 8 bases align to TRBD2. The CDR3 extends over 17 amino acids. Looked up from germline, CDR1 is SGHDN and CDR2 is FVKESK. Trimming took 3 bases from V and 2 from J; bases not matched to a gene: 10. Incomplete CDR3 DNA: TGTGCCAGCAGCCAGCCTACCGGGACTAGTATCACAGATACG. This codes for CASSQPTGTSITDT. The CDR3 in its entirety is CASSQPTGTSITDTQYF.

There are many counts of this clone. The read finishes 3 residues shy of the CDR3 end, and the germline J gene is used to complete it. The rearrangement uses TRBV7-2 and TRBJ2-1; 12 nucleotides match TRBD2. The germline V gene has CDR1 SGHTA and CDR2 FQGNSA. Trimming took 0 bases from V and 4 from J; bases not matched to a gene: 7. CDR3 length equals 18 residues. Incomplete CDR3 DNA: TGTGCCAGCAGCTTAGCGCCGACTAGCGGGAGTCAGTACAATGAG. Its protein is CASSLAPTSGSQYNE. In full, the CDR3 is CASSLAPTSGSQYNEQFF. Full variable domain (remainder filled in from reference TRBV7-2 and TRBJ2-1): GAGVSQSPSNKVTEKGKDVELRCDPISGHTALYWYRQSLGQGLEFLIYFQGNSAPDKSGLPSDRFSAERTGGSVSTLTIQRTQQEDSAVYLCASSLAPTSGSQYNEQFFGPGTRLTVL.

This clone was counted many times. The covered CDR3 bases are TGCAGTGCCCCCGTAGCGGGAGGAGGAAATGAG. Its translation: CSAPVAGGGNE. The whole CDR3 reads CSAPVAGGGNEQFF. V and J are TRBV20-1 and TRBJ2-1; 10 positions match TRBD2. The read ends 3 residues early relative to the CDR3; the germline J gene fills the gap. V dropped 6 bases and J dropped 7; count of bases not matched to a gene: 9. The CDR3 loop spans 14 amino acids. Germline CDR1 reads DFQATT; CDR2 reads SNEGSKA (reference sequence).

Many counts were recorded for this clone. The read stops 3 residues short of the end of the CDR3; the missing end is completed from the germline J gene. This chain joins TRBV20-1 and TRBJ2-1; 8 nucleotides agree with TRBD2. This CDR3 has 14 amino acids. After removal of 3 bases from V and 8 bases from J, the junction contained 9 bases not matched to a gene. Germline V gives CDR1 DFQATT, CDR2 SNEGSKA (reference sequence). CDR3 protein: CSASRAGVRDEQFF. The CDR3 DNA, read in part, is TGCAGTGCTAGCCGAGCGGGAGTAAGGGATGAG.

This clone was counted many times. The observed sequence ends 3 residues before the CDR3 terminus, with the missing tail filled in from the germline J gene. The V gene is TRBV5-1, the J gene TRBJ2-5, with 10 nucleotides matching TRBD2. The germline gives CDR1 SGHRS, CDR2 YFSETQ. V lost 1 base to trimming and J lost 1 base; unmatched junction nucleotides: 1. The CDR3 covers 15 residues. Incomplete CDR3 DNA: TGCGCCAGCAGCTTGACTAGCGGGGCCCAAGAGACC. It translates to CASSLTSGAQET. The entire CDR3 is CASSLTSGAQETQYF. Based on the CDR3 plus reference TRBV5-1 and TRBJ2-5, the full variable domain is KAGVTQTPRYLIKTRGQQVTLSCSPISGHRSVSWYQQTPGQGLQFLFEYFSETQRNKGNFPGRFSGRQFSNSRSEMNVSTLELGDSALYLCASSLTSGAQETQYFGPGTRLLVL.

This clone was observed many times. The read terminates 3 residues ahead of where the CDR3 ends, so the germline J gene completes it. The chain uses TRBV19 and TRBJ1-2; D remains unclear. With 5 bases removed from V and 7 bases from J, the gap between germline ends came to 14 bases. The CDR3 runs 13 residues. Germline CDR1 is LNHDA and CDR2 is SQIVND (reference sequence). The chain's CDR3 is CASSVTGFGGYTF. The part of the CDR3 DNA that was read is TGTGCCAGTAGTGTGACCGGGTTCGGTGGC.

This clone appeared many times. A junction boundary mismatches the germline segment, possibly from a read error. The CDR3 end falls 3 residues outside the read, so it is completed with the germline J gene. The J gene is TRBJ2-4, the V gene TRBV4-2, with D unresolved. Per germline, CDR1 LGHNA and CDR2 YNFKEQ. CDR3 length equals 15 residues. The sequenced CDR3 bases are TGCGCCAGCAGCCAAGTTGGAGCGTCTGGGTACATT. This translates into CASSQVGASGYI. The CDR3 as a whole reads CASSQVGASGYIQYF.

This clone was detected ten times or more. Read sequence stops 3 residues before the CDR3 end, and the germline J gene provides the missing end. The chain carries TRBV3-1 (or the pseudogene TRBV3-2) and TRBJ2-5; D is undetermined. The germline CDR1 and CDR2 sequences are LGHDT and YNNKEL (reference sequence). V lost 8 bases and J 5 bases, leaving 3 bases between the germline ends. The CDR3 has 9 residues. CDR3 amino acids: CASGETQYF. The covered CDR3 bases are TGTGCCAGCGGCGAGACC.

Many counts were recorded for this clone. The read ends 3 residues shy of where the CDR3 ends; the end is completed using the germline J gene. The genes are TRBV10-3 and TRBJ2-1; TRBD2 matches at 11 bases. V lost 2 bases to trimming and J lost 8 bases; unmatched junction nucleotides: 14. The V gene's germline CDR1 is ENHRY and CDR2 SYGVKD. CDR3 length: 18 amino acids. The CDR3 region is CAISEEASGRPFSYEQFF. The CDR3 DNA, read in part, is TGTGCCATCAGTGAGGAGGCTAGCGGGAGGCCCTTTTCCTATGAG.

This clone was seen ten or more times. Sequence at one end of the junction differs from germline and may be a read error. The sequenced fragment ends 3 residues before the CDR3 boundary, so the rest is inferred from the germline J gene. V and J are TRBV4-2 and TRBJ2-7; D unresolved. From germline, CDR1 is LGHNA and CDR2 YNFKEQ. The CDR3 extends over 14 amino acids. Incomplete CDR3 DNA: TGCGCCAGCAGCCAAGATCTTTCGTCCTACGAG. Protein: CASSQDLSSYE. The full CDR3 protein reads CASSQDLSSYEQYF.

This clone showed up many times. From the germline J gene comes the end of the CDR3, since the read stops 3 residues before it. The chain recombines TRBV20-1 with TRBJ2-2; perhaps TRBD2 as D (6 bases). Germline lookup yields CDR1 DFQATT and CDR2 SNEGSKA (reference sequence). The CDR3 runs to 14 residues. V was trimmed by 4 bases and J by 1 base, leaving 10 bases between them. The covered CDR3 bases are TGCAGTGCTACGATCGGGGGGAACACCGGGGAG. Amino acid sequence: CSATIGGNTGE. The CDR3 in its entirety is CSATIGGNTGELFF.

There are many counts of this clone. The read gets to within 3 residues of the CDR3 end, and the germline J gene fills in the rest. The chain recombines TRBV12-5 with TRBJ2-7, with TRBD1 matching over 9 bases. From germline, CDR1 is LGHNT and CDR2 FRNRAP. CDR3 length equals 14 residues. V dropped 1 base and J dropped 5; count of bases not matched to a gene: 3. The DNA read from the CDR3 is TGTGCTAGTGGTTTGGACAGGGGGCACCACGAG. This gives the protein CASGLDRGHHE. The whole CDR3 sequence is CASGLDRGHHEQYF.

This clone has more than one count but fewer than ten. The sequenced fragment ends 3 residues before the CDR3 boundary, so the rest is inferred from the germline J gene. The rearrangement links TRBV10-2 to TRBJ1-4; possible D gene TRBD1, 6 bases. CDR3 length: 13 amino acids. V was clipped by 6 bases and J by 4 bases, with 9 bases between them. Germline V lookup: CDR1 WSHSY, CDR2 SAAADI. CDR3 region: CASREDSNEKLFF. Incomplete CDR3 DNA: TGCGCCAGCAGGGAGGACAGTAATGAAAAA.